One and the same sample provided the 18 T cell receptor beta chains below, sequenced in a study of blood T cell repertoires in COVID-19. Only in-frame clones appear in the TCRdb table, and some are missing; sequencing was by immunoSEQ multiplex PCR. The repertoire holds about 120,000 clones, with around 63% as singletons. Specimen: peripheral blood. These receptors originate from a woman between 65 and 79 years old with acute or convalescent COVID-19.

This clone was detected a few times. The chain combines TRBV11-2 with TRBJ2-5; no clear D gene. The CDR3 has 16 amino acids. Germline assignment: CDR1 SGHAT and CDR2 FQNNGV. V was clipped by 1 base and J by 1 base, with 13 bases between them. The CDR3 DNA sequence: TGTGCCAGCAGCTTAGGCGCGGCGCCCCTCCAAGAGACCCAGTACTTC. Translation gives CASSLGAAPLQETQYF.

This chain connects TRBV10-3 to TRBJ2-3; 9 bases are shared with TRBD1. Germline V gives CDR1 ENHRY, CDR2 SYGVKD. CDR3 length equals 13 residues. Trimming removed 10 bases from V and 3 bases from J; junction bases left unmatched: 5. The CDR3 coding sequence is TGTGCCACTGACAGGGGGACGACAGATACGCAGTATTTT. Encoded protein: CATDRGTTDTQYF.

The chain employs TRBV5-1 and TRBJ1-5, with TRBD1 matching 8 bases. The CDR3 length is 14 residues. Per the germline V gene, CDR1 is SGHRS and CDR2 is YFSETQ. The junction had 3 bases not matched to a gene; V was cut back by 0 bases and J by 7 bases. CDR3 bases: TGCGCCAGCAGCTTGGGGACAGGGAGGCAGCCCCAGCATTTT. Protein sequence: CASSLGTGRQPQHF. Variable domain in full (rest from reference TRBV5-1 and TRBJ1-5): KAGVTQTPRYLIKTRGQQVTLSCSPISGHRSVSWYQQTPGQGLQFLFEYFSETQRNKGNFPGRFSGRQFSNSRSEMNVSTLELGDSALYLCASSLGTGRQPQHFGDGTRLSIL.

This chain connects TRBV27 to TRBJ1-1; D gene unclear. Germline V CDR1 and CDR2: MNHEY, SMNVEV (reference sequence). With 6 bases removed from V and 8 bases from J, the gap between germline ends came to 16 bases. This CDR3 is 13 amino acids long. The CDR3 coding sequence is TGTGCCAGCAGGGGAGTGGGTGGCAGCGAAGCTTTCTTT. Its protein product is CASRGVGGSEAFF.

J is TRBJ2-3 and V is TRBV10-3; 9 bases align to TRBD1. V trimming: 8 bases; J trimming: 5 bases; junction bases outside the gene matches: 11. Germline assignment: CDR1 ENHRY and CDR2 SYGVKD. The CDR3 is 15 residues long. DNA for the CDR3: TGTGCCATCGCCTCCGGGACAGGGCGGGGAGATACGCAGTATTTT. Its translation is CAIASGTGRGDTQYF.

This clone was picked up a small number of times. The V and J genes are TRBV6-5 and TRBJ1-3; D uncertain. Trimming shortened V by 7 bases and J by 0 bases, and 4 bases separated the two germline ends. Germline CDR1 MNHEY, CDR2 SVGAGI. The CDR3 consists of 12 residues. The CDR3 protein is CASTNSGNTIYF. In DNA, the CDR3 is TGTGCCAGCACTAACTCTGGAAACACCATATATTTT.

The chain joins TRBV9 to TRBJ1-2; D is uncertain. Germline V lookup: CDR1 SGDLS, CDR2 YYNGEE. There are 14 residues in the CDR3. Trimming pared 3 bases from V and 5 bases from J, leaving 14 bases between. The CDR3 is CASSGSIGGYGYTF. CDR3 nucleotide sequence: TGTGCCAGCAGCGGATCAATAGGAGGGTATGGCTACACCTTC.

The DNA of the CDR3 is TGTGCCAGCAGTTGGACTAGCGGGGGTCCCTACGAGCAGTACTTC. Its translation is CASSWTSGGPYEQYF. The chain combines TRBV6-5 with TRBJ2-7, with 13 bases fitting TRBD2. With V trimmed by 4 bases and J by 2 bases, 2 bases remained unmatched. Germline V gene lookup returns CDR1 MNHEY and CDR2 SVGAGI. The CDR3 has 15 amino acids.

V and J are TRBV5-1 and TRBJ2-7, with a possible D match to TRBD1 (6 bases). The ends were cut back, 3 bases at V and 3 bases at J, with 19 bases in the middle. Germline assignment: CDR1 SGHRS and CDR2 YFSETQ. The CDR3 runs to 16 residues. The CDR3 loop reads CASSSDPGAVDYEQYF. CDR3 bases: TGCGCCAGCAGCTCCGATCCAGGGGCCGTCGACTACGAGCAGTACTTC.

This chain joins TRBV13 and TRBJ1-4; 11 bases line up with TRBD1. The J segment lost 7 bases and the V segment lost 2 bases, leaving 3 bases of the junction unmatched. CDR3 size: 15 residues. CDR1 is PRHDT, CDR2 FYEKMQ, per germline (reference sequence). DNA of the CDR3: TGTGCCAGCAGCTTACGGACAGGGGGCTTTGAAAAACTGTTTTTT. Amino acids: CASSLRTGGFEKLFF.

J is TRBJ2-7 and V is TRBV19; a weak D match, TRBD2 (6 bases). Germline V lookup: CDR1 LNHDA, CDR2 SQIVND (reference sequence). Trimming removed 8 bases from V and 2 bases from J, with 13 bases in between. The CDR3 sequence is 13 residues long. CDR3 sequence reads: CASQDGSAYEQYF. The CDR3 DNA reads TGTGCCAGTCAGGACGGGAGTGCCTACGAGCAGTACTTC.

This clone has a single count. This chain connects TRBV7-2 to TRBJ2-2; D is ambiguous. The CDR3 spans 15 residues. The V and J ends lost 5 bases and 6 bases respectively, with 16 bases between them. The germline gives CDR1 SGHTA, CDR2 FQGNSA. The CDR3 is CASSPLVFRAGELFF. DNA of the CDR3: TGTGCCAGCAGCCCCCTAGTTTTCCGGGCCGGGGAGCTGTTTTTT.

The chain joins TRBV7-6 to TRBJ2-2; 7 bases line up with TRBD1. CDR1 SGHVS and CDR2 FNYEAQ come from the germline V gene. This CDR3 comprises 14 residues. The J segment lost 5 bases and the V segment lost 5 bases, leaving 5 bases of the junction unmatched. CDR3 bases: TGTGCCAGCAGCCTAGGGACAGAGACCGGGGAGCTGTTTTTT. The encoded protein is CASSLGTETGELFF.

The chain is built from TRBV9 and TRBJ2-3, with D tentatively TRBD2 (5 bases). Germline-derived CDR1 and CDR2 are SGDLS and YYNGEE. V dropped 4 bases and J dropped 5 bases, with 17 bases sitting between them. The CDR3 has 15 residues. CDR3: CASSTRPISGDTQYF. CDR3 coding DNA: TGTGCCAGCAGCACTAGGCCCATAAGTGGAGATACGCAGTATTTT.

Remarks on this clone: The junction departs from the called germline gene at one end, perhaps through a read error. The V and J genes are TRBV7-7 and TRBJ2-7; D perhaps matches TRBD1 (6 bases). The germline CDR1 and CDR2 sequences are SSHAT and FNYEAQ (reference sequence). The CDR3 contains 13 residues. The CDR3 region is CASSLHREDEQYF. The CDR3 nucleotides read TGTGCTAGCAGCTTACACAGGGAAGACGAGCAGTACTTC.

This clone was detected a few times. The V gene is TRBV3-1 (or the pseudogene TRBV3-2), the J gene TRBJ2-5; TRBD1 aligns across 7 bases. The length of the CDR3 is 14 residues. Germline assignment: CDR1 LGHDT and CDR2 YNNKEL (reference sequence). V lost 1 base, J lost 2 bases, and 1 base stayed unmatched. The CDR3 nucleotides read TGTGCCAGCAGCCAAGGGGACAGACAAGAGACCCAGTACTTC. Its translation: CASSQGDRQETQYF.

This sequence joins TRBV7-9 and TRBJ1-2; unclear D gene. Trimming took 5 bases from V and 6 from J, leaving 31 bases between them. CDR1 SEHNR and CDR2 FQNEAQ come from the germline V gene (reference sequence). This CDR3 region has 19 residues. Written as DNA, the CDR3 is TGTGCCAGCAGCAATAGAGGCGGAACCCAGCGGCCGACGGAACATGGCTACACCTTC. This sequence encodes CASSNRGGTQRPTEHGYTF.

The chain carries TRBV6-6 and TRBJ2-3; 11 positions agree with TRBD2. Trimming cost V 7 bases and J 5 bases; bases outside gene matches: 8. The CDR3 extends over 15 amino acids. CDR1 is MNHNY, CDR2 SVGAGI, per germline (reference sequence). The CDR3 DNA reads TGTGCCAGCACCAGACTAGCGGGGCTGGGAGATACGCAGTATTTT. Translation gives CASTRLAGLGDTQYF.